A selection of T cell receptor beta chains follows, all from one sample in a study of T cell responses to AZD1222 COVID-19 vaccine. TCRdb's copy holds only in-frame clones and misses some; the assay was immunoSEQ multiplex PCR. Among about 110,000 clones listed, approximately 89% were seen once. Source: peripheral blood, taken on day 0 of MenACWY control vaccination. The receptor set was obtained from an adult in good health. CDR3s include the opening cysteine and the closing phenylalanine or tryptophan.

v_gene: TRBV3-1/TRBV3-2; len: 15; CDR3aa: CASSQPGSGANVLTF
v_gene: TRBV28; len: 16; CDR3aa: CASSLLRVRFTGELFF
v_gene: TRBV12-3/TRBV12-4; len: 13; CDR3aa: CASSLRTAYEQYF
v_gene: TRBV7-9; len: 16; CDR3aa: CASSLAPGRSGNTIYF
v_gene: TRBV10-1; len: 13; CDR3aa: CASSDDRDQPQHF
v_gene: TRBV5-5; len: 15; CDR3aa: CASSITDIANYGYTF
v_gene: TRBV5-4; len: 17; CDR3aa: CASSSGGLMSSGNTIYF
v_gene: TRBV2; len: 17; CDR3aa: CASSSYPGAPLSNEQYF
v_gene: TRBV7-9; len: 15; CDR3aa: CASSPKSRPNTEAFF
v_gene: TRBV5-5; len: 16; CDR3aa: CASSSRQGPPFYGYTF
v_gene: TRBV2; len: 16; CDR3aa: CASSVSGQGAGSPLHF
v_gene: TRBV9; len: 14; CDR3aa: CASSTGQGNTEAFF
v_gene: TRBV4-1; len: 12; CDR3aa: CASSPSQGEQFF
v_gene: TRBV5-1; len: 14; CDR3aa: CASRGRVGQETQYF
v_gene: TRBV3-1/TRBV3-2; len: 14; CDR3aa: CASSPRQGATEAFF
v_gene: TRBV19; len: 15; CDR3aa: CASSFQGATNEKLFF
v_gene: TRBV7-3; len: 15; CDR3aa: CASSPGTSGHNEQFF
v_gene: TRBV10-3; len: 13; CDR3aa: CAIRDRGGDEQYF
v_gene: TRBV10-3; len: 15; CDR3aa: CAISTTGGADYGYTF
v_gene: TRBV27; len: 13; CDR3aa: CASSATSVYEQYF
v_gene: TRBV12-2; len: 14; CDR3aa: CASRPCPESHEQYF
v_gene: TRBV9; len: 14; CDR3aa: CASSAGTGSEPLHF
v_gene: TRBV7-9; len: 17; CDR3aa: CASSLARAELTYNEQFF
v_gene: TRBV5-1; len: 13; CDR3aa: CASSRDSNTEAFF
v_gene: TRBV4-1; len: 14; CDR3aa: CASSPGEGLTEAFF
v_gene: TRBV5-6; len: 13; CDR3aa: CASSLEAPGELFF
v_gene: TRBV6-5; len: 15; CDR3aa: CASSPTGPGANVLTF
v_gene: TRBV7-7; len: 14; CDR3aa: CASSLDSNTWEQYF
v_gene: TRBV5-4; len: 14; CDR3aa: CASSLDSANYGYTF
v_gene: TRBV28; len: 17; CDR3aa: CASSLRPDGILVSPQHF
v_gene: TRBV4-1; len: 18; CDR3aa: CASSQGIQTTDPVEKLFF
v_gene: TRBV18; len: 15; CDR3aa: CASSPPNQKNEKLFF
v_gene: TRBV30; len: 14; CDR3aa: CAWSVRGVPVEQYF
v_gene: TRBV7-2; len: 14; CDR3aa: CASSIAGTNTEAFF
v_gene: TRBV7-3; len: 13; CDR3aa: CASSSQENVEAFF
v_gene: TRBV7-3; len: 15; CDR3aa: CASSLSGGSKEKLFF
v_gene: TRBV6-5; len: 14; CDR3aa: CASSLAESYNEQFF
v_gene: TRBV5-1; len: 16; CDR3aa: CASSLGGQAGQETQYF
v_gene: TRBV9; len: 14; CDR3aa: CASSVGSYNSPLHF
v_gene: TRBV19; len: 14; CDR3aa: CASRRASANEKLFF
v_gene: TRBV13; len: 15; CDR3aa: CASSPRLAPDNEQFF
v_gene: TRBV3-1/TRBV3-2; len: 14; CDR3aa: CASSQAPSRDGYTF
v_gene: TRBV6-4; len: 15; CDR3aa: CASTRTGTHNQPQHF
v_gene: TRBV2; len: 13; CDR3aa: CASSVTGTGKAFF